The present T cell receptor beta chain was sequenced within a study of cytomegalovirus exposure and HLA in healthy donors. PCR employed 60 Vbeta and 13 Jbeta primers. Assay used: immunoSEQ multiplex PCR; TCRdb lists only in-frame clones, some missing. The sample lists 130,000 or so clones, about 74% occurring once. The germline V gene has CDR1 SGHDT and CDR2 YYEEEE. J lost 5 bases, V lost 1 base, and 9 bases had no gene match. The CDR3 spans 16 residues. This receptor was obtained from a man aged 35 to 55 in good health and CMV-seropositive. This chain connects TRBV5-6 to TRBJ2-1; 7 positions match TRBD2. Sequenced sample: PBMCs. In DNA, the CDR3 is TGTGCCAGCAGCTTGCCTTGGGGGGGGTCCAACAATGAGCAGTTCTTC. This codes for CASSLPWGGSNNEQFF.